The 27 T cell receptor beta chains presented below share a single source sample, sequenced in a study of blood T cell repertoires in COVID-19. TCRdb keeps only in-frame clones here, not all; method: immunoSEQ multiplex PCR. The data show approximately 200,000 clones, 70% to 90% seen once. The specimen sequenced was PBMCs or T cells enriched from blood (not recorded which). The receptors were gathered from a man aged 25-45 years who had recovered from COVID-19.

The chain uses TRBV7-9 and TRBJ1-1; no clear D gene. The CDR3 consists of 12 residues. Trimming left V 5 bases short and J 8 bases short, with 12 bases between. Germline-derived CDR1 and CDR2 are SEHNR and FQNEAQ (reference sequence). This CDR3 is CASSALTPEAFF. CDR3 nucleotide sequence: TGTGCCAGCAGCGCCCTGACACCCGAAGCTTTCTTT.

J is TRBJ2-1 and V is TRBV30; the match to TRBD2 covers 12 bases. After removal of 3 bases from V and 5 bases from J, the junction contained 8 bases not matched to a gene. CDR1 is GTSNPN, CDR2 SVGIG, per germline (reference sequence). The CDR3 consists of 16 residues. Here the CDR3 reads CAWRGLTSGRNNEQFF. The CDR3 region has the DNA TGTGCCTGGAGGGGCCTAACTAGCGGGAGGAACAATGAGCAGTTCTTC. Full variable domain (rest looked up from reference TRBV30 and TRBJ2-1): SQTIHQWPATLVQPVGSPLSLECTVEGTSNPNLYWYRQAAGRGLQLLFYSVGIGQISSEVPQNLSASRPQDRQFILSSKKLLLSDSGFYLCAWRGLTSGRNNEQFFGPGTRLTVL.

V gene TRBV24-1 combines with J gene TRBJ2-2, with TRBD2 matching over 11 bases. There are 15 residues in the CDR3. Germline CDR1 reads KGHDR; CDR2 reads SFDVKD. The V gene end was trimmed by 7 bases and the J gene end by 6 bases; junction bases not matched to a gene: 6. The CDR3 spells CATRATSGSPGELFF. The CDR3 nucleotides read TGTGCCACCAGGGCCACTAGCGGGAGTCCCGGGGAGCTGTTTTTT.

The J gene is TRBJ2-7, the V gene TRBV6-2 or TRBV6-3; D remains ambiguous. The CDR3 has 14 amino acids. Trimming took off 2 bases at V and 3 bases at J, with 11 bases between the two ends. Germline CDR1 MNHEY, CDR2 SVGEGT. The CDR3 loop reads CASSYLRHDYEQYF. The CDR3 nucleotides are TGTGCCAGCAGTTACCTCCGACACGACTACGAGCAGTACTTC.

This chain uses TRBV9 with TRBJ2-3; 7 nucleotides line up with TRBD1. Germline assignment: CDR1 SGDLS and CDR2 YYNGEE. The CDR3 is 15 residues long. Trimming at V came to 4 bases and at J to 0 bases, leaving 5 bases not matched to a gene. The CDR3 sequence: CASSSRQGSTDTQYF. CDR3 sequence (DNA): TGTGCCAGCAGCTCCCGACAGGGAAGCACAGATACGCAGTATTTT. The entire variable domain, with the rest obtained from reference TRBV9 and TRBJ2-3, is as follows: DSGVTQTPKHLITATGQRVTLRCSPRSGDLSVYWYQQSLDQGLQFLIQYYNGEERAKGNILERFSAQQFPDLHSELNLSSLELGDSALYFCASSSRQGSTDTQYFGPGTRLTVL.

The chain links TRBV4-1 to TRBJ2-1; TRBD1 aligns across 9 bases. This CDR3 region has 16 residues. J was trimmed by 8 bases and V by 6 bases; bases with no gene match: 14. CDR1 is MGHRA and CDR2 is YSYEKL in the germline V gene. In DNA, the CDR3 is TGCGCCAGCAGTCCCGGGACAGGGTACCTGGGGGATGAGCAGTTCTTC. Encoded protein: CASSPGTGYLGDEQFF.

V and J are TRBV27 and TRBJ1-1; the D is unclear. The CDR3 totals 13 residues. V gave up 5 bases and J gave up 8 bases, with 15 bases separating them. The germline CDR1 and CDR2 sequences are MNHEY and SMNVEV (reference sequence). The CDR3 DNA follows: TGTGCCAGCAGTCTCCTCCGGGGAGGCGAAGCTTTCTTT. As protein: CASSLLRGGEAFF.

This clone was detected once. The junction does not match germline at one end; this may be a read error. The DNA for the CDR3 is TGTGCCAGCAGTACATCTCATTCCACAGGGTTAGTGGGAGAGGCGACTGAAGCTTTCTTT. Amino acids: CASSTSHSTGLVGEATEAFF. The chain recombines TRBV19 with TRBJ1-1, with a tentative D call TRBD1 (6 bases). Germline V CDR1 and CDR2: LNHDA, SQIVND (reference sequence). The CDR3 consists of 20 residues.

This chain links TRBV19 with TRBJ1-5; the D is unclear. Trimming shortened V by 1 base and J by 6 bases, and 7 bases separated the two germline ends. Germline CDR1 LNHDA, CDR2 SQIVND (reference sequence). The CDR3 spans 13 residues. CDR3: CASSIAGFQPQHF. CDR3 nucleotide sequence: TGTGCCAGTAGTATAGCGGGGTTTCAGCCCCAGCATTTT.

In this sample, this clone turned up once. V usage is TRBV27 and J usage is TRBJ1-6; a weak D match, TRBD1 (6 bases). The V end was cut by 8 bases, the J end by 8 bases, with 16 bases between. Germline V gene lookup returns CDR1 MNHEY and CDR2 SMNVEV (reference sequence). CDR3 length equals 14 residues. CDR3: CASSSTGIDSPLHF. DNA of the CDR3: TGTGCCAGCTCCAGTACAGGGATCGATTCACCCCTCCACTTT.

V and J are TRBV6-2 or TRBV6-3 and TRBJ1-2; TRBD1 agrees at 7 bases. The ends lost 4 bases at V and 4 bases at J; junction bases unmatched: 6. Germline V gene data show CDR1 as MNHEY and CDR2 as SVGEGT. The length of the CDR3 is 14 residues. CDR3 in amino acids: CASSWDRSAYGYTF. The CDR3 bases are TGTGCCAGCAGTTGGGACAGATCCGCCTATGGCTACACCTTC.

V gene TRBV18 combines with J gene TRBJ2-3, with 8 bases identical to TRBD2. Per germline, CDR1 KGHSH and CDR2 LQKENI. The V segment lost 5 bases and the J segment 2 bases; nucleotides outside the gene matches: 3. The CDR3 contains 14 residues. As DNA, the CDR3 is TGTGCCAGCTCAGTAGCGGGGACCACAGATACGCAGTATTTT. This translates into CASSVAGTTDTQYF.

The table lists this clone with a few counts. This sample also contains other DNA sequences that code for the same CDR3. CDR3 protein: CASSRLAGGTYNEQFF. The CDR3 coding sequence is TGTGCCAGCAGCCGACTAGCGGGAGGCACCTACAATGAGCAGTTCTTC. The V and J genes are TRBV14 and TRBJ2-1; the match to TRBD2 covers 13 bases. The CDR3 extends over 16 amino acids. Germline V gene data show CDR1 as SGHDN and CDR2 as FVKESK. V lost 4 bases to trimming and J lost 2 bases; unmatched junction nucleotides: 2.

This chain uses TRBV30 with TRBJ2-1; 13 nucleotides align to TRBD2. The ends lost 2 bases at V and 7 bases at J; junction bases unmatched: 5. Germline CDR1 GTSNPN, CDR2 SVGIG (reference sequence). This CDR3 has 15 residues. CDR3 coding DNA: TGTGCCTGGAGTACTAGCGGGAGGGCCGTGAATGAGCAGTTCTTC. It codes for CAWSTSGRAVNEQFF.

The V call is TRBV9, the J call TRBJ2-2; D is undetermined. The CDR3 is 14 residues long. Germline V gene lookup returns CDR1 SGDLS and CDR2 YYNGEE. V gave up 0 bases and J gave up 1 base, with 4 bases separating them. Here the CDR3 DNA reads TGTGCCAGCAGCGTAGCCAGGAACACCGGGGAGCTGTTTTTT. It translates to CASSVARNTGELFF.

The CDR3 DNA follows: TGTGCCAGCAGCTTAGACGACAGGGTTTTTGCGTATGGCTACACCTTC. As protein: CASSLDDRVFAYGYTF. The chain has TRBV7-2 and TRBJ1-2; TRBD1 matches 7 bases. Germline CDR1 and CDR2: SGHTA and FQGNSA. This CDR3 has 16 residues. The J segment lost 5 bases and the V segment lost 1 base, leaving 10 bases of the junction unmatched.

This clone is a singleton in its sample. The V gene is TRBV27, the J gene TRBJ2-7, with D unclear. Germline values: CDR1 MNHEY, CDR2 SMNVEV (reference sequence). V was clipped by 5 bases and J by 3 bases, with 17 bases between them. This CDR3 comprises 15 residues. The CDR3 loop reads CASSQSWVSSYEQYF. The CDR3 DNA sequence: TGTGCCAGCAGTCAGAGCTGGGTTAGCAGCTACGAGCAGTACTTC.

The chain employs TRBV11-3 and TRBJ2-7; TRBD1 is a possible D gene (6 bases). The germline V gene encodes CDR1 SGHNT and CDR2 YENEEA. The CDR3 has 14 amino acids. V was cut by 2 bases and J by 0 bases, with 8 bases left in between. The CDR3 DNA is TGTGCCAGCAGCTTACAGGGGAACTCCTACGAGCAGTACTTC. Translating gives CASSLQGNSYEQYF.

This clone showed up just a few times. The chain couples TRBV4-1 to TRBJ2-2, with D possibly matching TRBD1 (6 bases). The CDR3 length is 15 residues. The germline gives CDR1 MGHRA, CDR2 YSYEKL. The V end lost 0 bases, the J end lost 4 bases, and 9 bases lay between the germline ends. CDR3 amino acids: CASSQDIGGTGELFF. The CDR3 nucleotides are TGCGCCAGCAGCCAAGATATAGGGGGCACCGGGGAGCTGTTTTTT.

The chain recombines TRBV2 with TRBJ1-2; 8 bases align to TRBD1. The CDR3 covers 13 residues. Germline V gives CDR1 SNHLY, CDR2 FYNNEI. V shed 5 bases and J 7 bases; nucleotides not matched to a gene: 6. CDR3 sequence reads: CASSYRQGSGYTF. Here the CDR3 DNA reads TGTGCCAGCAGTTATCGACAGGGGAGTGGCTACACCTTC.

The chain recombines TRBV4-1 with TRBJ1-2; D unresolved. The CDR3 consists of 14 residues. Germline CDR1 MGHRA, CDR2 YSYEKL. The germline V and J ends were trimmed by 1 base and 3 bases, with 9 bases remaining between them. The CDR3 bases are TGCGCCAGCAGCCAAGCCGACACAGACTATGGCTACACCTTC. Encoded protein: CASSQADTDYGYTF.

The rearrangement links TRBV19 to TRBJ2-3; D ambiguous. The CDR3 is 15 amino acids. CDR1 and CDR2 (germline): LNHDA, SQIVND (reference sequence). Trimming removed 3 bases from V and 3 bases from J, with 13 bases in between. Written as DNA, the CDR3 is TGTGCCAGTAGTATGGCCCCGTCCAGGACAGATACGCAGTATTTT. Its translation is CASSMAPSRTDTQYF.

The chain employs TRBV6-5 and TRBJ1-1; D gene unclear. Germline CDR1 and CDR2: MNHEY and SVGAGI. CDR3 length: 13 amino acids. Trimming shortened V by 6 bases and J by 4 bases, and 12 bases separated the two germline ends. The CDR3 region is CASRPNGVTEAFF. In DNA form, the CDR3 reads TGTGCCAGCAGACCCAATGGAGTCACTGAAGCTTTCTTT.

The chain recombines TRBV11-3 with TRBJ2-7; D may be TRBD2 (6 bases). Germline-derived CDR1 and CDR2 are SGHNT and YENEEA. V was shortened by 4 bases and J by 7 bases, with 8 bases between the two germline ends. CDR3 size: 11 residues. The CDR3 coding sequence is TGTGCCAGCAGCTCTGGAGGGGAGCAGTACTTC. It specifies CASSSGGEQYF.

The rearrangement links TRBV15 to TRBJ2-5; tentative D call: TRBD1 (5 bases). CDR1 is LNHNV, CDR2 YYDKDF, per germline (reference sequence). The CDR3 extends over 15 amino acids. Trimming removed 0 bases from V and 2 bases from J, with 10 bases in between. The CDR3 sequence: CATSRDLQGQETQYF. CDR3 sequence (DNA): TGTGCCACCAGCAGAGATCTCCAGGGTCAAGAGACCCAGTACTTC.

This chain connects TRBV29-1 to TRBJ2-7; 10 nucleotides match TRBD1. This CDR3 has 19 amino acids. V was pared by 6 bases and J by 2 bases, with 22 bases of the junction left unmatched. Germline V gene sequence: CDR1 SQVTM, CDR2 ANQGSEA. The CDR3 reads CSVAGWEGQGRRVTYEQYF. DNA of the CDR3: TGCAGCGTCGCCGGTTGGGAGGGACAGGGGAGAAGGGTGACCTACGAGCAGTACTTC.

The V call is TRBV19, the J call TRBJ1-2, with D tentatively TRBD1 (5 bases). Trimming took 4 bases from V and 4 from J, leaving 10 bases between them. CDR3 length: 13 residues. Germline CDR1 is LNHDA and CDR2 is SQIVND (reference sequence). CDR3 amino acids: CASSNGGTYGYTF. The CDR3 DNA sequence: TGTGCCAGTAGTAATGGCGGGACCTATGGCTACACCTTC. The full variable domain, its missing parts supplied by reference TRBV19 and TRBJ1-2, is DGGITQSPKYLFRKEGQNVTLSCEQNLNHDAMYWYRQDPGQGLRLIYYSQIVNDFQKGDIAEGYSVSREKKESFPLTVTSAQKNPTAFYLCASSNGGTYGYTFGSGTRLTVV.